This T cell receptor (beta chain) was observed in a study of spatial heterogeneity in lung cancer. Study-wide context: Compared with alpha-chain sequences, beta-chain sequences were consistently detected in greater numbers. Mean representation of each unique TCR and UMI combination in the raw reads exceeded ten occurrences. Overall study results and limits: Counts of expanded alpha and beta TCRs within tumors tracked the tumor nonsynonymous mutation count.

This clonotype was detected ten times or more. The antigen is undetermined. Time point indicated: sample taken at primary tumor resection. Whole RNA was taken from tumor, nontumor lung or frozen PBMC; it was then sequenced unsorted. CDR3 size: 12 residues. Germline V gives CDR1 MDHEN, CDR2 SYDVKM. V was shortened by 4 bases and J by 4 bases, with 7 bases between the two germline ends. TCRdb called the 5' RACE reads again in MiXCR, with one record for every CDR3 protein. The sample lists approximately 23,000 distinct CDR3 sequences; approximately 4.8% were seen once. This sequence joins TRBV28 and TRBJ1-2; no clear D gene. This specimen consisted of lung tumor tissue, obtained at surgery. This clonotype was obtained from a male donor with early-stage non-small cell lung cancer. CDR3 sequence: CASSSLIYGYTF. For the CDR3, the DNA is TGTGCCAGCAGTTCGTTGATCTATGGCTACACCTTC.